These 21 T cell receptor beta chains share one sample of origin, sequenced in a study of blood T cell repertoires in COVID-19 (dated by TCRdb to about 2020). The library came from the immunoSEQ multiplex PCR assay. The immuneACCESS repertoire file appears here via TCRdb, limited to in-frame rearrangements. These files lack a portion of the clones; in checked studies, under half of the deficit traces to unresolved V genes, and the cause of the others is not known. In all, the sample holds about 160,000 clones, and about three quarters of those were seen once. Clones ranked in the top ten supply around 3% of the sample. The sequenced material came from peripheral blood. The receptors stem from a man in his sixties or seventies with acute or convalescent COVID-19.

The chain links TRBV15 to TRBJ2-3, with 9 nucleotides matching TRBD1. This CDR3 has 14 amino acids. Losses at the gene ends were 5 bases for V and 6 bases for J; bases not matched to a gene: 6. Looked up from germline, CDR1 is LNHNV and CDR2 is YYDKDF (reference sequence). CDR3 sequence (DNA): TGTGCCACCAGCGGGGGACAGGGTTGGGATACGCAGTATTTT. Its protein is CATSGGQGWDTQYF.

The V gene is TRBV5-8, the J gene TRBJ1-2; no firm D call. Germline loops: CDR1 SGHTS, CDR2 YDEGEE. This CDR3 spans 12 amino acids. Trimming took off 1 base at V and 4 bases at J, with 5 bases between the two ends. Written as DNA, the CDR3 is TGTGCCAGCAGCTTGCCCGGCTATGGCTACACCTTC. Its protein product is CASSLPGYGYTF.

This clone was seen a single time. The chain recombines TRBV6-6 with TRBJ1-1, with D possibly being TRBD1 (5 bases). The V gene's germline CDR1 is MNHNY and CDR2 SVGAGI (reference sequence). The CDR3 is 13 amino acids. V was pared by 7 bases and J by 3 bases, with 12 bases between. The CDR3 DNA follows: TGTGCCAGCACGACCCGGGGGGACACTGAAGCTTTCTTT. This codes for CASTTRGDTEAFF.

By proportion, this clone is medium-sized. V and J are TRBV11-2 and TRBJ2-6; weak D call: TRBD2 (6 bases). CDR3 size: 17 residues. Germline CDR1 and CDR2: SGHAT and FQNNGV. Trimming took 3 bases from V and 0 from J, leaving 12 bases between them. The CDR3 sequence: CASSLAGGASGANVLTF. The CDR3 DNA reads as TGTGCCAGCAGCTTGGCGGGCGGGGCCTCTGGGGCCAACGTCCTGACTTTC. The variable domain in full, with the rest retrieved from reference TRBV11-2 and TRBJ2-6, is EAGVAQSPRYKIIEKRQSVAFWCNPISGHATLYWYQQILGQGPKLLIQFQNNGVVDDSQLPKDRFSAERLKGVDSTLKIQPAKLEDSAVYLCASSLAGGASGANVLTFGAGSRLTVL.

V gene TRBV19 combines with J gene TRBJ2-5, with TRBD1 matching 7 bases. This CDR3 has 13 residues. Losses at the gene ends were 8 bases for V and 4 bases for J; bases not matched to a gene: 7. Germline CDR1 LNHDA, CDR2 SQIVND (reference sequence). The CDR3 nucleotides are TGTGCCAGTTCCGGGACAGACCTAGAGACCCAGTACTTC. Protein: CASSGTDLETQYF.

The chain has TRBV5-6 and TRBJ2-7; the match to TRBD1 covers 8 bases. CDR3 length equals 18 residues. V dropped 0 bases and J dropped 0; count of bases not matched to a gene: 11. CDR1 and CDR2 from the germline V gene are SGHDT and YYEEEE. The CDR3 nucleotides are TGTGCCAGCAGCTTGGAGGGACAGGCTCTTTCGAGCTCCTACGAGCAGTACTTC. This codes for CASSLEGQALSSSYEQYF.

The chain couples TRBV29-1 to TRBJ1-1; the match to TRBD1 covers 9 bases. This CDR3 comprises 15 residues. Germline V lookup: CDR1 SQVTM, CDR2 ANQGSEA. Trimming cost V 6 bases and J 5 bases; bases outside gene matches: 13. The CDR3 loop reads CSVQISGTGQTEAFF. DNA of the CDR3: TGCAGCGTCCAGATTTCCGGGACAGGGCAAACTGAAGCTTTCTTT.

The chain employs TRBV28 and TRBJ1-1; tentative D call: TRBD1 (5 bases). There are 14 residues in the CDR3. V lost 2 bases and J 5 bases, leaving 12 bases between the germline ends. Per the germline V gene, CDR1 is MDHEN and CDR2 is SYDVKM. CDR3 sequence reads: CASSLTPEGTEAFF. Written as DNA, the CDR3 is TGTGCCAGCAGTTTAACCCCGGAGGGGACTGAAGCTTTCTTT.

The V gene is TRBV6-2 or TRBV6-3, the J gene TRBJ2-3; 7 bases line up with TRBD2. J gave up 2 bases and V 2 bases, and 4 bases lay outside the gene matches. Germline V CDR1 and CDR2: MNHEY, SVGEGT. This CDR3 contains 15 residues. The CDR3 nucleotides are TGTGCCAGCAGTTACGCGGGAGCTTCCACAGATACGCAGTATTTT. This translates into CASSYAGASTDTQYF.

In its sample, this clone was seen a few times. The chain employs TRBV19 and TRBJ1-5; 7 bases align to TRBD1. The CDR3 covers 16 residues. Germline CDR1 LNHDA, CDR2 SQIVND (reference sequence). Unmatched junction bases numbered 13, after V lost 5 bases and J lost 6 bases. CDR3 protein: CASSSPNRGNSQPQHF. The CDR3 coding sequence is TGTGCCAGTAGTTCACCGAACAGGGGTAATAGTCAGCCCCAGCATTTT. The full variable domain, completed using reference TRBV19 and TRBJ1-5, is DGGITQSPKYLFRKEGQNVTLSCEQNLNHDAMYWYRQDPGQGLRLIYYSQIVNDFQKGDIAEGYSVSREKKESFPLTVTSAQKNPTAFYLCASSSPNRGNSQPQHFGDGTRLSIL.

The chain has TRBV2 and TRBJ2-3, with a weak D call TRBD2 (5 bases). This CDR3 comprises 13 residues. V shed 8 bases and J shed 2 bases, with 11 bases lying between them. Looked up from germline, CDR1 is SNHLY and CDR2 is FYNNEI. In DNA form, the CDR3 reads TGTGCCAGCTTTGGCGGACTCACAGATACGCAGTATTTT. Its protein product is CASFGGLTDTQYF. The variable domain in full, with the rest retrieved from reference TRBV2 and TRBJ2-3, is EPEVTQTPSHQVTQMGQEVILRCVPISNHLYFYWYRQILGQKVEFLVSFYNNEISEKSEIFDDQFSVERPDGSNFTLKIRSTKLEDSAMYFCASFGGLTDTQYFGPGTRLTVL.

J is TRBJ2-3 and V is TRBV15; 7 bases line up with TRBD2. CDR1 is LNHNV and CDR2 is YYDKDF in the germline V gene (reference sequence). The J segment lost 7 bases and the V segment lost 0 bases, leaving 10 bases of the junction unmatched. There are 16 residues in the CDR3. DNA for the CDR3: TGTGCCACCAGCAGAGATAAGGCTAGCGGACCGAATACGCAGTATTTT. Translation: CATSRDKASGPNTQYF.

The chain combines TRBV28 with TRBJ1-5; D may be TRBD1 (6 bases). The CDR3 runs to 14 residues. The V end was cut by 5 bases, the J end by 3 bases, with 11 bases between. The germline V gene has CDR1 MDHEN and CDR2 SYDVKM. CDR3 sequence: CASSQGSFNQPQHF. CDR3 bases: TGTGCCAGCAGTCAGGGGTCATTCAATCAGCCCCAGCATTTT.

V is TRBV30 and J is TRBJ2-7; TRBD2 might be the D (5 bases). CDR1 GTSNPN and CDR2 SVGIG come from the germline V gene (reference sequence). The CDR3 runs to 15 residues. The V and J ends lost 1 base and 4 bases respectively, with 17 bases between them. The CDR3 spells CAWSGVGEAFYEQYF. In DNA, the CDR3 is TGTGCCTGGAGTGGGGTGGGAGAAGCCTTTTACGAGCAGTACTTC.

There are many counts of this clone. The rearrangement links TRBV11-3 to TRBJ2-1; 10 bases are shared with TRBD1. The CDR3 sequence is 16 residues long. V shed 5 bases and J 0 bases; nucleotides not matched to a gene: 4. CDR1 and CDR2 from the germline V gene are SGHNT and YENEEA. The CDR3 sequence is CASSTRDRGSYNEQFF. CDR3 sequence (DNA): TGTGCCAGCAGCACTAGGGACAGGGGCTCCTACAATGAGCAGTTCTTC.

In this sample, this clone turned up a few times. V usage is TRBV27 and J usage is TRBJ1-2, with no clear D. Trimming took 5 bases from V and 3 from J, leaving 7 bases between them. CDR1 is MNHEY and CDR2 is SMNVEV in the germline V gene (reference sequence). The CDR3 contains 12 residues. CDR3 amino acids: CASSSRYYGYTF. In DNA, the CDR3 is TGTGCCAGCAGTAGTCGGTACTATGGCTACACCTTC.

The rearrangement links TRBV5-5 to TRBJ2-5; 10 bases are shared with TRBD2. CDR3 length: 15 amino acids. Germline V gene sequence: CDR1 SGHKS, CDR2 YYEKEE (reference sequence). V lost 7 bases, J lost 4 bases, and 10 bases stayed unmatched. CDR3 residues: CASRSRLAGGETQYF. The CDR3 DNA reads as TGTGCCAGCCGATCCCGACTAGCGGGCGGAGAGACCCAGTACTTC.

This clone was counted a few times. As DNA, the CDR3 is TGTGCCACCAGTTTACAGGATGGCACAGATACGCAGTATTTT. It yields the protein CATSLQDGTDTQYF. The chain combines TRBV24-1 with TRBJ2-3, with D possibly matching TRBD1 (5 bases). Germline-derived CDR1 and CDR2 are KGHDR and SFDVKD. The CDR3 sequence is 14 residues long. Trimming cost V 6 bases and J 1 base, with 10 bases left between them.

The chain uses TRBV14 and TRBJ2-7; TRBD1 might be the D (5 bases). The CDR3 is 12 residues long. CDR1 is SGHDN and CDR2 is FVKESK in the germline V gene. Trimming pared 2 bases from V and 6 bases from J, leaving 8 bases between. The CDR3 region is CASSQQGFEQYF. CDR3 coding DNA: TGTGCCAGCAGCCAACAGGGCTTCGAGCAGTACTTC.

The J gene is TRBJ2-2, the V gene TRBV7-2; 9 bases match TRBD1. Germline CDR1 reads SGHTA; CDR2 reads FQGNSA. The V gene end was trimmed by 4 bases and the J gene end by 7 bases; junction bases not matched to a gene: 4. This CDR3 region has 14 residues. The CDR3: CASSSTGGSGELFF. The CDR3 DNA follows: TGTGCCAGCAGCTCCACAGGGGGCAGCGGGGAGCTGTTTTTT.

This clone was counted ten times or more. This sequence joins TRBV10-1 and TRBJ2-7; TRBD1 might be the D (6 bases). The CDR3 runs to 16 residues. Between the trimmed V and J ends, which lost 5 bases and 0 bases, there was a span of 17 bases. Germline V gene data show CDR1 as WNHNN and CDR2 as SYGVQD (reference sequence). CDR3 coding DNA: TGCGCCAGCAGTCAAACCGGGACACCGAACTCCTACGAGCAGTACTTC. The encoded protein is CASSQTGTPNSYEQYF.